A single sample gave rise to the 20 T cell receptor beta chains below, sequenced in a study of blood T cell repertoires in COVID-19. TCRdb keeps only in-frame clones here, not all; method: immunoSEQ multiplex PCR. The sample lists 270,000 or so clones, around nine tenths occurring once. Sequences were obtained from peripheral blood. Every receptor here comes from a man in his forties with acute or convalescent COVID-19.

The chain recombines TRBV2 with TRBJ2-2; TRBD1 matches at 8 bases. This CDR3 spans 15 amino acids. CDR1 and CDR2 (germline): SNHLY, FYNNEI. Trimming removed 8 bases from V and 4 bases from J; junction bases left unmatched: 9. The CDR3 sequence is CASGQGAVSTGELFF. CDR3 DNA sequence: TGTGCCAGCGGTCAGGGGGCTGTGAGCACCGGGGAGCTGTTTTTT.

This chain connects TRBV10-3 to TRBJ2-3; D gene unclear. This CDR3 has 15 amino acids. The V end lost 3 bases, the J end lost 2 bases, and 12 bases lay between the germline ends. Germline V gene lookup returns CDR1 ENHRY and CDR2 SYGVKD. CDR3 amino acids: CAISEVFQDTDTQYF. The CDR3 DNA reads TGTGCCATCAGTGAAGTGTTTCAGGACACAGATACGCAGTATTTT.

The rearrangement uses TRBV14 and TRBJ2-3, with unresolved D. Germline V gene sequence: CDR1 SGHDN, CDR2 FVKESK. The CDR3 is made up of 15 amino acids. Trimming pared 2 bases from V and 0 bases from J, leaving 9 bases between. CDR3 coding DNA: TGTGCCAGCAGCCAATACACCACAAGCACAGATACGCAGTATTTT. This translates into CASSQYTTSTDTQYF.

V usage is TRBV7-3 and J usage is TRBJ2-3; 11 nucleotides line up with TRBD1. The CDR3 is 14 amino acids. The V segment lost 5 bases and the J segment 6 bases; nucleotides outside the gene matches: 4. Germline V gives CDR1 SGHTA, CDR2 FQGTGA. The CDR3 sequence: CASSTRDRGDTQYF. The CDR3 nucleotides are TGTGCCAGCAGCACACGGGACAGGGGGGATACGCAGTATTTT.

The chain joins TRBV5-1 to TRBJ1-2; 7 positions agree with TRBD1. The CDR3 extends over 14 amino acids. Germline V gene sequence: CDR1 SGHRS, CDR2 YFSETQ. V was clipped by 7 bases and J by 2 bases; unmatched bases: 8. CDR3 sequence: CASGSRDSNYGYTF. DNA of the CDR3: TGCGCCAGCGGCTCCCGGGACAGCAACTATGGCTACACCTTC.

The V call is TRBV6-5, the J call TRBJ1-3; no definite D call. The ends were cut back, 7 bases at V and 2 bases at J, with 9 bases in the middle. The CDR3 consists of 13 residues. The germline CDR1 and CDR2 sequences are MNHEY and SVGAGI. The CDR3 protein is CASNLGAGNTIYF. As DNA, the CDR3 is TGTGCCAGCAACCTCGGGGCTGGAAACACCATATATTTT.

The V gene is TRBV4-1, the J gene TRBJ2-7; 9 positions match TRBD2. From germline, CDR1 is MGHRA and CDR2 YSYEKL. This CDR3 contains 16 residues. After removal of 3 bases from V and 0 bases from J, the junction contained 6 bases not matched to a gene. CDR3 in amino acids: CASSHASGGSSYEQYF. The CDR3 coding sequence is TGCGCCAGCAGCCATGCAAGCGGGGGGAGCTCCTACGAGCAGTACTTC.

Comment on this clone: Other DNA sequences of this sample code for an identical CDR3. This chain joins TRBV5-1 and TRBJ2-7; TRBD1 agrees at 9 bases. CDR1 is SGHRS, CDR2 YFSETQ, per germline. The CDR3 runs 14 residues. Trimming cost V 2 bases and J 6 bases; bases outside gene matches: 6. DNA for the CDR3: TGCGCCAGCAGCTTAAATACAGGGGGCGCCGAGCAGTACTTC. The encoded protein is CASSLNTGGAEQYF.

The V call is TRBV5-4, the J call TRBJ1-5, with TRBD1 matching over 10 bases. Germline CDR1 is SGHNT and CDR2 is YYREEE (reference sequence). The V gene end was trimmed by 4 bases and the J gene end by 4 bases; junction bases not matched to a gene: 5. This CDR3 is built from 15 residues. CDR3 sequence: CASSRDRGVNQPQHF. CDR3 nucleotides: TGTGCCAGCAGCAGGGACAGGGGCGTGAATCAGCCCCAGCATTTT.

V usage is TRBV9 and J usage is TRBJ1-1, with 7 bases that match TRBD1. The V gene's germline CDR1 is SGDLS and CDR2 YYNGEE. V was pared by 4 bases and J by 0 bases, with 3 bases of the junction left unmatched. The CDR3 consists of 14 residues. For the CDR3, the DNA is TGTGCCAGCAGCTTACAGGGGTTGAACACTGAAGCTTTCTTT. Protein product: CASSLQGLNTEAFF. Complete variable domain (other parts from reference TRBV9 and TRBJ1-1): DSGVTQTPKHLITATGQRVTLRCSPRSGDLSVYWYQQSLDQGLQFLIQYYNGEERAKGNILERFSAQQFPDLHSELNLSSLELGDSALYFCASSLQGLNTEAFFGQGTRLTVV.

The rearrangement joins TRBV5-4 to TRBJ1-2; TRBD1 aligns across 9 bases. The junction had 3 bases not matched to a gene; V was cut back by 0 bases and J by 3 bases. This CDR3 region has 15 residues. Germline CDR1 is SGHNT and CDR2 is YYREEE (reference sequence). CDR3 loop: CASSLEQGAYYGYTF. In nucleotides, the CDR3 is TGTGCCAGCAGCTTGGAACAGGGGGCTTACTATGGCTACACCTTC.

The chain's CDR3 is CASSSSTTYNSPLHF. The CDR3 nucleotides are TGTGCCAGCAGCTCCTCGACAACCTATAATTCACCCCTCCACTTT. The V call is TRBV5-6, the J call TRBJ1-6; no clear D gene. The germline V gene encodes CDR1 SGHDT and CDR2 YYEEEE. V was cut by 3 bases and J by 2 bases, with 9 bases left in between. This CDR3 comprises 15 residues.

V gene TRBV15 combines with J gene TRBJ2-1; TRBD1 aligns across 9 bases. CDR1 and CDR2 (germline): LNHNV, YYDKDF (reference sequence). V trimming: 3 bases; J trimming: 7 bases; junction bases outside the gene matches: 4. The CDR3 spans 14 residues. CDR3 nucleotides: TGTGCCACCAGCAGGGGGACAGGGAAGAATGAGCAGTTCTTC. Its protein is CATSRGTGKNEQFF.

The chain recombines TRBV7-2 with TRBJ2-3; 10 bases agree with TRBD1. The CDR3 sequence is 15 residues long. From germline, CDR1 is SGHTA and CDR2 FQGNSA. The V and J ends lost 5 bases and 5 bases, in that order; junction bases with no gene match: 7. CDR3 sequence (DNA): TGTGCCAGCAGCCCCCGGGACAGGGGAATAGATACGCAGTATTTT. Amino acid sequence: CASSPRDRGIDTQYF.

The chain has TRBV11-2 and TRBJ2-1; the D gene is possibly TRBD2 (6 bases). The CDR3 sequence is 16 residues long. Trimming shortened V by 5 bases and J by 0 bases, and 14 bases separated the two germline ends. CDR1 is SGHAT and CDR2 is FQNNGV in the germline V gene. CDR3 in amino acids: CASSLPGGGSYNEQFF. The CDR3 bases are TGTGCCAGCAGCCTCCCCGGGGGTGGCTCCTACAATGAGCAGTTCTTC.

The chain links TRBV6-5 to TRBJ1-2, with TRBD1 identical over 9 bases. CDR3 length equals 15 residues. Unmatched junction bases numbered 7, after V lost 2 bases and J lost 6 bases. Germline V gene lookup returns CDR1 MNHEY and CDR2 SVGAGI. In DNA form, the CDR3 reads TGTGCCAGCAGTTACGCCGGGACAGGGTCCAATGGCTACACCTTC. Protein: CASSYAGTGSNGYTF.

This rearrangement joins TRBV4-2 to TRBJ1-6; 9 nucleotides line up with TRBD1. Trimming at V came to 0 bases and at J to 10 bases, leaving 13 bases not matched to a gene. CDR3 length: 18 residues. CDR1 is LGHNA and CDR2 is YNFKEQ in the germline V gene. This CDR3 reads CASSQDPSGTGLQSPLHF. In DNA, the CDR3 is TGTGCCAGCAGCCAAGATCCGTCCGGGACAGGGCTCCAATCACCCCTCCACTTT.

This chain connects TRBV5-1 to TRBJ1-5; D gene ambiguous. CDR1 and CDR2 (germline): SGHRS, YFSETQ. Deletions cut 0 bases from V and 6 bases from J, with 13 bases between. This CDR3 is 15 amino acids long. CDR3 sequence: CASSLAGIRGQPQHF. CDR3 DNA sequence: TGCGCCAGCAGCTTGGCCGGTATTCGTGGTCAGCCCCAGCATTTT.

The chain links TRBV7-8 to TRBJ1-5; 9 bases match TRBD1. Germline loops: CDR1 SGHVS, CDR2 FQNEAQ. V lost 1 base and J lost 6; bases outside the gene matches: 4. This CDR3 is built from 15 residues. The CDR3 here is CASSLGDRDGQPQHF. CDR3 sequence (DNA): TGTGCCAGCAGCTTAGGGGACAGGGATGGTCAGCCCCAGCATTTT.

This chain connects TRBV11-2 to TRBJ2-3; 8 bases agree with TRBD1. V trimming: 6 bases; J trimming: 0 bases; junction bases outside the gene matches: 11. CDR3 size: 17 residues. From germline, CDR1 is SGHAT and CDR2 FQNNGV. CDR3 amino acids: CASSPGRTGYSTDTQYF. The CDR3 DNA sequence: TGTGCCAGCAGTCCCGGAAGGACAGGGTATAGCACAGATACGCAGTATTTT.